This T cell receptor (beta chain) was captured by sequencing in a study of Ad26.COV2.S vaccination and SARS-CoV-2 variants. Study background: This donor came from the COV1001 trial of Ad26.COV2.S. Dosing was one shot or two shots 56 days apart.

General study points: People given the vaccine had a wider spike-specific TCR breadth than placebo recipients did.

This table comes from immunoSEQ multiplex PCR, and its TCRdb copy is limited to in-frame clones, with some not included. The table lists 200,000 to 300,000 clones, approximately 88% of them singletons, with roughly 10% in the top ten. Trimming took off 2 bases at V and 7 bases at J, with 15 bases between the two ends. Germline CDR1 reads KGHSH; CDR2 reads LQKENI. The CDR3 contains 15 residues. Concerning this clone: The antigen remains unidentified.

The treatment here: around 19 received Ad26.COV2.S at low or high dose, single or two shots; about 5 received placebo; per-sample allocation not given. The samples date from day 63 after the first vaccine or placebo injection. This vaccine is an Ad26 vector that expresses the Wuhan-strain SARS-CoV-2 spike. The sequence derives from a person between 18 and 65 years old who received the Ad26.COV2.S COVID-19 vaccine or a placebo. V usage is TRBV18 and J usage is TRBJ1-5, with D maybe TRBD1 (5 bases). The material sequenced was peripheral blood, taken in a trial of Ad26.COV2.S vaccine versus placebo. The CDR3 DNA sequence: TGTGCCAGCTCACCAAATAATTCCCCAGGGCAGCCCCAGCATTTT. It yields the protein CASSPNNSPGQPQHF.